Included here is one T cell receptor (beta chain) sequence, with context. Its antigen is undetermined. The sample comes from a study of T cell repertoires and HLA-DP antigens. Repertoires were generated with immunoSEQ multiplex PCR, while TCRdb's copy carries only in-frame clones and drops some. The sample lists more than 90,000 clones; 92% were seen once. Germline-derived CDR1 and CDR2 are SGDLS and YYNGEE. V lost 4 bases and J lost 1, with 14 bases in between. The CDR3 covers 15 residues. Regarding the study as a whole: Previously undetected clones averaged around 35% and 51% against the two alleles respectively.

The chain recombines TRBV9 with TRBJ2-5; tentatively, D is TRBD1 or TRBD2 (5 bases each). This clonotype was sampled from a woman younger than 30 in good health and CMV-seronegative. The sequenced material came from CD4+ T cells from PBMCs. The CDR3, as DNA: TGTGCCAGCAGCCTCAGAGAGGGGCCCCAAGAGACCCAGTACTTC. Its protein is CASSLREGPQETQYF.